This is a list of T cell receptor beta chains from one sample in a study of shared clonotypes between healthy human individuals. Some clones are missing from TCRdb's copy, which holds only in-frame ones; the method was immunoSEQ multiplex PCR. This table has about 670,000 clones, less than 80% appearing once. Source material: memory CD4+ T cells sorted from blood. The receptors stem from a woman in her twenties or thirties in good health. The conserved cysteine and the conserved F or W are not part of the CDR3 here. Fields, in order: J gene, CDR3 length, V gene, D gene, CDR3 protein. The D gene is left open where the match is weak.

>TRBJ1-5|15|TRBV5-6|TRBD1
ASSLQGGTDLNQPQH
>TRBJ1-5|13|TRBV7-2|TRBD1
ASSFGTGRNQPQH
>TRBJ2-3|13|TRBV6-1|TRBD2
ASSELAGERDTQY
>TRBJ2-7|16|TRBV5-1|TRBD1
ASSLASPTGGPTYEQY
>TRBJ1-1|12|TRBV6-1|.
ASSEQGQRTEAF
>TRBJ2-3|12|TRBV27|.
ASSSSSSTDTQY
>TRBJ2-7|15|TRBV5-1|TRBD2
ASSLVPAGGESYEQY
>TRBJ2-7|14|TRBV7-7|TRBD1
AVPRPGGSVYYEQY
>TRBJ2-7|10|TRBV28|.
ASSTPSYEQY
>TRBJ2-7|13|TRBV4-1|.
ASSQVLGVSYEQY
>TRBJ2-1|10|TRBV10-1|.
ASSEGLNEQF
>TRBJ1-5|11|TRBV6-1|.
ASRTRGAQPQH
>TRBJ1-1|12|TRBV18|.
ASSPAAGNTEAF
>TRBJ1-2|12|TRBV13|TRBD1
ASSWRQGANGYT
>TRBJ2-7|11|TRBV6-1|TRBD1
ASSSGGRNEQY
>TRBJ1-2|13|TRBV28|TRBD1
ASSPPGQGRDGYT
>TRBJ2-5|16|TRBV4-1|TRBD2
ASSQLLAGILGLETQY
>TRBJ2-1|12|TRBV30|.
AWKAQPGYNEQF
>TRBJ2-1|13|TRBV6-1|.
ASSEYGTIRNEQF
>TRBJ2-7|11|TRBV28|TRBD1
ASKGTGGYEQY
>TRBJ1-1|10|TRBV7-8|.
ASNGGNTEAF
>TRBJ2-1|13|TRBV27|TRBD2
ASSFRTSGSDEQF
>TRBJ2-1|11|TRBV27|.
ASSLTVSGEQF
>TRBJ2-7|16|TRBV11-2|.
ASSLEKRLGTESREQY
>TRBJ2-5|11|TRBV7-9|.
ASSRDTQETQY
>TRBJ2-1|10|TRBV30|.
AWRATYNEQF
>TRBJ1-4|13|TRBV14|.
ASSQDGQLNEKLF
>TRBJ2-6|13|TRBV7-2|.
ASRPNSSGANVLT
>TRBJ2-1|13|TRBV27|TRBD2
ASSHSGGESNEQF
>TRBJ2-7|11|TRBV4-1|TRBD2
ASKGGRANEQY
>TRBJ2-1|12|TRBV7-2|.
ASSLPGRYNEQF
>TRBJ1-3|13|TRBV29-1|.
SVAPDTGSGNTIY
>TRBJ1-1|12|TRBV18|.
ASSPIRENTEAF
>TRBJ2-2|11|TRBV9|.
ASSVRTTGELF
>TRBJ2-7|11|TRBV5-1|.
ASRRLEGYEQY